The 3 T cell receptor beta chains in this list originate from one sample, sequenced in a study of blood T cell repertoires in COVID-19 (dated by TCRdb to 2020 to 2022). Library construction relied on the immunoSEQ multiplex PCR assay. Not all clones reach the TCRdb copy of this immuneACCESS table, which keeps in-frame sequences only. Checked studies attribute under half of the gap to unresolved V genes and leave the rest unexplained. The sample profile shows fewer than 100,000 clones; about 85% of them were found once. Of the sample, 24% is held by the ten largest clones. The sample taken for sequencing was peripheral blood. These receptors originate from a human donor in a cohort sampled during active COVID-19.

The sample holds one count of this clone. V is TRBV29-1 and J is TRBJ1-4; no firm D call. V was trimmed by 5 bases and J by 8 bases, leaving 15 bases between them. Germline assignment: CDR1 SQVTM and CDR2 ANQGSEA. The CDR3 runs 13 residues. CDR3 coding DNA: TGCAGCGTTCAAACAGACTACTACGAAAAACTGTTTTTT. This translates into CSVQTDYYEKLFF.

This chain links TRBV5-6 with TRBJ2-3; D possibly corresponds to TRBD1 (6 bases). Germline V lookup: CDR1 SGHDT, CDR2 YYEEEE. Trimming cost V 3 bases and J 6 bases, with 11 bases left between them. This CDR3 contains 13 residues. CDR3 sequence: CASSWGRQDTQYF. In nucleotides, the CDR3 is TGTGCCAGCAGCTGGGGGCGGCAGGATACGCAGTATTTT.

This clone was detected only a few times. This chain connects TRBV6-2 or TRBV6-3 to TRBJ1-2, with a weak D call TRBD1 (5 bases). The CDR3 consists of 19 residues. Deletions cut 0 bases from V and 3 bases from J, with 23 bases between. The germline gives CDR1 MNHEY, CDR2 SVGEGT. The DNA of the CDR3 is TGTGCCAGCAGTTACTCACGGTGGGGTAGAACTGAACAGGACTATGGCTACACCTTC. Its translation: CASSYSRWGRTEQDYGYTF.